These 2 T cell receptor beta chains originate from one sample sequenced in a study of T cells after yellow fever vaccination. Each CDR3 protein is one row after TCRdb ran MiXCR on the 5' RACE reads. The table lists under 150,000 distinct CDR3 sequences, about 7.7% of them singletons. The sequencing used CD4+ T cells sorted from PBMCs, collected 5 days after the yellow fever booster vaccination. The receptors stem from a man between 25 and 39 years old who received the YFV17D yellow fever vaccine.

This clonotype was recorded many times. The CDR3 bases are TGTGCCAGCAGCCTCCGGGCCCGGGGCGAGCAGTACTTC. Its translation is CASSLRARGEQYF. This chain joins TRBV3-1 and TRBJ2-7; possible D gene TRBD2, 5 bases. Trimming took 4 bases from V and 6 from J, leaving 13 bases between them. The germline V gene has CDR1 LGHDT and CDR2 YNNKEL (reference sequence). There are 13 residues in the CDR3.

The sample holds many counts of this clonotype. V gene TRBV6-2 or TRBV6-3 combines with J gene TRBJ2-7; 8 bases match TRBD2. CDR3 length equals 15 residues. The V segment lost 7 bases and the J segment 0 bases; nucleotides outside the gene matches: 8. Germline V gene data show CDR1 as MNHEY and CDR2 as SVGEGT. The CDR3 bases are TGTGCCAGCAAAGATCCGGGGACTAGCTCCTACGAGCAGTACTTC. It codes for CASKDPGTSSYEQYF.